The clone carrying this T cell receptor beta chain was picked up many times. The antigen is not known. The sample comes from a study of T-cell reconstitution after alpha-beta-depleted transplantation in children. A TCRbeta library incorporating unique molecular identifiers was prepared. TCRdb itself ran the PCR reads through MiXCR, one entry per CDR3 protein. The table includes under 300,000 distinct CDR3 sequences, 9.5% to 13% detected once. Notes on the study in general: T-cell counts and diversity at one year following transplant were attributed mainly to newly produced T cells. Several hundred graft clones that had expanded were reportedly the source of alpha-beta T cells about two months after transplant.

With 5 bases clipped from V and 3 bases from J, the junction kept 7 bases outside the gene matches. This CDR3 region has 14 residues. Germline CDR1 reads MNHEY; CDR2 reads SMNVEV (reference sequence). This specimen consisted of peripheral blood, obtained 180 days after TCRalphabeta/CD19-depleted stem cell transplant. The clonotype was recovered from a male patient aged 2 to 9 who had a stem cell transplant for chronic granulomatous disease, so the T cells may come from the graft donor. The chain links TRBV27 to TRBJ2-7, with TRBD2 matching over 7 bases. CDR3 DNA sequence: TGTGCCAGCAGTCTAAACCGGGACTACTACGAGCAGTACTTC. This encodes CASSLNRDYYEQYF.